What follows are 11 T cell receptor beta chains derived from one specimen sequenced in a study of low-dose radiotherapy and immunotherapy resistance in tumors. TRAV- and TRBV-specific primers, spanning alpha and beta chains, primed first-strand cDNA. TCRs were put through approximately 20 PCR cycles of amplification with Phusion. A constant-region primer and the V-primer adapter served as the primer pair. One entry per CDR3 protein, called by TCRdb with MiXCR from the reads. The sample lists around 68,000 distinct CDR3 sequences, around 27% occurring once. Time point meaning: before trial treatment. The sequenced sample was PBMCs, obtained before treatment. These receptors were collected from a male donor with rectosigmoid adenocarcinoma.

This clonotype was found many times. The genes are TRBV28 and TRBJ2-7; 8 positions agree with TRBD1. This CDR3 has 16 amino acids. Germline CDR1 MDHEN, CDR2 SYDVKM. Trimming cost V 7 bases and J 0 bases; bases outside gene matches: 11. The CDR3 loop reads CASIPRDRRFSYEQYF. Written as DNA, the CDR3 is TGTGCCAGCATACCCCGGGACAGGCGTTTCTCCTACGAGCAGTACTTC.

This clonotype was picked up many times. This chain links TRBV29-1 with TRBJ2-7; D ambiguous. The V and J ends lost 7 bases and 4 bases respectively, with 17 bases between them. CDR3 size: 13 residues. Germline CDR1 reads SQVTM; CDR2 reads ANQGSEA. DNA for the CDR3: TGCAGCGGTACCCTAGGAACCACATACGAGCAGTACTTC. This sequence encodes CSGTLGTTYEQYF.

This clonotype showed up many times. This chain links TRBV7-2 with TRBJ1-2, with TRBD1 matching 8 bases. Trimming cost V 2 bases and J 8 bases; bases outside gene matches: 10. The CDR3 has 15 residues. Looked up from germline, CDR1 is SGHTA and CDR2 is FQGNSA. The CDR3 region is CASSLRTGRIVGYTF. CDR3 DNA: TGTGCCAGCAGCTTAAGGACAGGGCGGATAGTAGGCTACACCTTC.

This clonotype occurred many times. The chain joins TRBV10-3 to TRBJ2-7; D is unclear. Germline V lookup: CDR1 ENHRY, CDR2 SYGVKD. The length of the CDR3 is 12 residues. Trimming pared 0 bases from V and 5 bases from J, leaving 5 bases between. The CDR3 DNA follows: TGTGCCATCAGTGAGTCGCCGGACGAGCAGTACTTC. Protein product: CAISESPDEQYF.

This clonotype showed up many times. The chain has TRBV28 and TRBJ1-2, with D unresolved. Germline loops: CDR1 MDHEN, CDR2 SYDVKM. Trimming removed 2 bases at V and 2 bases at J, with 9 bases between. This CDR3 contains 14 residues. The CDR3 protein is CASSLPGINYGYTF. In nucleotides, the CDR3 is TGTGCCAGCAGTTTACCGGGTATAAACTATGGCTACACCTTC.

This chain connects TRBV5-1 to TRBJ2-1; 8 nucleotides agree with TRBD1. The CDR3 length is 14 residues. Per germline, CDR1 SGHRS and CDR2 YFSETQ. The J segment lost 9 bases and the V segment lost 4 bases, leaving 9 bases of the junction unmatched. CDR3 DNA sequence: TGCGCCAGCAGCAATGTCCTTCAGGGGGCTGAGCAGTTCTTC. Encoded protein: CASSNVLQGAEQFF.

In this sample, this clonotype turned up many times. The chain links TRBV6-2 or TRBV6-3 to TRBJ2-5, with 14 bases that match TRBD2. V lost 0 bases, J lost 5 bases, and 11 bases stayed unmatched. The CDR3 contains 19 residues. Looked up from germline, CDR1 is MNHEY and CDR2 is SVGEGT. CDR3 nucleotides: TGTGCCAGCAGTTACTCACCATGGACTAGCGGGGGGTTAAGGGAGACCCAGTACTTC. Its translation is CASSYSPWTSGGLRETQYF.

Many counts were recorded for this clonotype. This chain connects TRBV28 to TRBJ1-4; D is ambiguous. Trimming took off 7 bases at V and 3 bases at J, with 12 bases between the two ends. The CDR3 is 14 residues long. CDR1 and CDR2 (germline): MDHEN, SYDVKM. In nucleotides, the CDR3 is TGTGCCAGCACCTCGTTGGCATCTAATGAAAAACTGTTTTTT. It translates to CASTSLASNEKLFF. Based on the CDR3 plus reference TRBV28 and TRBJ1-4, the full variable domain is DVKVTQSSRYLVKRTGEKVFLECVQDMDHENMFWYRQDPGLGLRLIYFSYDVKMKEKGDIPEGYSVSREKKERFSLILESASTNQTSMYLCASTSLASNEKLFFGSGTQLSVL.

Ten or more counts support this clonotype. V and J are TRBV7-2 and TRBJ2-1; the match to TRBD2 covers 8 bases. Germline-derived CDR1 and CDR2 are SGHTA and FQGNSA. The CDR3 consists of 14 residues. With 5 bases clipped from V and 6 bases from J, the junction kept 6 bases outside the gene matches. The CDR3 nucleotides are TGTGCCAGCAGCCCCTCCGGGAGGGCCAATGAGCAGTTCTTC. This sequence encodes CASSPSGRANEQFF.

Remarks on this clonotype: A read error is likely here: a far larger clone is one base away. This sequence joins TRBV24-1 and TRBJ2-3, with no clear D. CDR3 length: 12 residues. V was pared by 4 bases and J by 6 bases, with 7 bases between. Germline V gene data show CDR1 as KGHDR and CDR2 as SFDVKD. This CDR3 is CATSEGLDTQYF. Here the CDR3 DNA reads TGTGCCACCAGTGAGGGGTTGGATACGCAGTATTTT.

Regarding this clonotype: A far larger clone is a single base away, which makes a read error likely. The DNA for the CDR3 is TGTGCCAGCTCTCCCGGAGACAGGGTTAATGAGCAGTACTTC. Translation gives CASSPGDRVNEQYF. This chain uses TRBV18 with TRBJ2-7; 7 positions agree with TRBD1. The germline V gene has CDR1 KGHSH and CDR2 LQKENI. Trimming cost V 6 bases and J 7 bases; bases outside gene matches: 12. The CDR3 length is 14 residues.